This TCR beta chain was observed in a study of CD8+ T cells in alopecia areata. General study results and limits: Because one nonresponder was included, the link of baseline CD8+ expansion to response is considered uncertain. Normal scalp had lower clonality than lesional scalp, with alopecia totalis/universalis lesions showing this most strongly.

Regarding treatment: oral pan-JAK inhibitor, 5-10 mg twice daily. Following extraction, RNA underwent reverse transcription to cDNA, which served as the sequencing template. Produced via immunoSEQ multiplex PCR; TCRdb's table is partial and in-frame only. The table shows around 60,000 clones, with around 42% occurring only once. A few counts support this clone. Its antigen is as yet unknown. V shed 5 bases and J 5 bases; nucleotides not matched to a gene: 12. Germline loops: CDR1 SNHLY, CDR2 FYNNEI. The length of the CDR3 is 15 residues. This receptor was obtained from a human donor with alopecia areata. Source: CD8+ T cells sorted from blood, taken around week 37, from a patient treated with tofacitinib. The J gene is TRBJ2-7, the V gene TRBV2; 7 nucleotides match TRBD2. The CDR3 DNA reads as TGTGCCAGCAGTCCTCAGCGGGATAGGGTTGACGAGCAGTACTTC. This gives the protein CASSPQRDRVDEQYF.